The rows below give T cell receptor beta chains drawn from one sample of a study of T cell changes during pregnancy in multiple sclerosis. Assay used: immunoSEQ multiplex PCR; TCRdb lists only in-frame clones, some missing. In the table there are over 50,000 clones, around 90% of which are singletons. Here the sequenced sample was peripheral blood, taken in the first trimester of pregnancy. All receptors come from a female donor with multiple sclerosis, enrolled in a pregnancy study. Each CDR3 is given with its conserved first and last residue. Fields, in order: D gene, J gene, clone size, V gene, CDR3 protein, CDR3 DNA. The D gene is left open where the match is weak. Clone size is stated in some rows and not others, as once, few, many or a class when expanded.

NA,TRBJ1-5,NA,TRBV28,CASRGASNQPQHF,TGTGCCAGCAGAGGGGCTAGCAATCAGCCCCAGCATTTT
NA,TRBJ1-2,NA,TRBV7-2,CASSFLQGSGYTF,TGTGCCAGCAGCTTTTTGCAGGGTTCTGGCTACACCTTC
TRBD2,TRBJ2-3,NA,TRBV9,CASSVSGGGPDTQYF,TGTGCCAGCAGCGTCAGCGGGGGGGGCCCAGATACGCAGTATTTT
TRBD1,TRBJ2-3,NA,TRBV10-1,CASRSGTGTDTQYF,TGCGCCAGCAGGTCCGGGACAGGGACAGATACGCAGTATTTT
NA,TRBJ1-4,NA,TRBV9,CASSGDGRAAAKLFF,TGTGCCAGCAGCGGCGATGGCAGGGCCGCGGCTAAACTGTTTTTT
NA,TRBJ2-2,NA,TRBV27,CASSSPVRNGELFF,TGTGCCAGCAGTTCCCCTGTTCGTAACGGGGAGCTGTTTTTT
NA,TRBJ2-3,NA,TRBV7-2,CASSPMTAIGVDTQYF,TGTGCCAGCAGCCCTATGACTGCTATAGGGGTAGATACGCAGTATTTT
NA,TRBJ1-1,NA,TRBV7-2,CASSAGPNTEAFF,TGTGCCAGCAGCGCAGGGCCGAACACTGAAGCTTTCTTT
TRBD1,TRBJ1-2,NA,TRBV19,CASSLPGQGNYGYTF,TGTGCCAGTAGTTTACCGGGACAGGGAAACTATGGCTACACCTTC
NA,TRBJ1-1,NA,TRBV25-1,CASSGNPLAGDTEAFF,TGTGCCAGCAGTGGAAACCCATTGGCGGGGGACACTGAAGCTTTCTTT
TRBD1,TRBJ2-5,NA,TRBV29-1,CSVGQGGGETQYF,TGCAGCGTTGGACAGGGGGGGGGAGAGACCCAGTACTTC
NA,TRBJ2-3,NA,TRBV5-4,CASSRGQGRTDTQYF,TGTGCCAGCAGTAGGGGACAAGGGCGCACAGATACGCAGTATTTT
NA,TRBJ2-1,once,TRBV7-3,CASSFRLSYNEQFF,TGTGCCAGCAGCTTCCGTCTTTCCTACAATGAGCAGTTCTTC
TRBD2,TRBJ2-5,NA,TRBV27,CASSPWTSRETQYF,TGTGCCAGCAGTCCATGGACTAGCCGGGAGACCCAGTACTTC
NA,TRBJ2-3,NA,TRBV12-5,CASGSFPDTQYF,TGTGCTAGTGGCTCTTTTCCAGATACGCAGTATTTT
NA,TRBJ2-3,NA,TRBV7-2,CASSSPGSSAPTDTQYF,TGTGCCAGCAGCTCGCCGGGAAGCTCAGCACCCACAGATACGCAGTATTTT
NA,TRBJ2-3,NA,TRBV28,CASSPQTGLEDTQYF,TGTGCCAGCAGCCCCCAAACAGGGCTTGAGGATACGCAGTATTTT
TRBD2,TRBJ2-5,NA,TRBV4-1,CASSRPSGSEETQYF,TGCGCCAGCAGCCGACCTAGCGGGAGTGAAGAGACCCAGTACTTC
NA,TRBJ2-7,NA,TRBV5-1,CASSLGGGTHYEQYF,TGCGCCAGCAGCTTGGGGGGGGGCACCCACTACGAGCAGTACTTC
TRBD2,TRBJ2-5,NA,TRBV10-2,CASRTSGRETQYF,TGCGCCAGCAGGACTAGCGGACGGGAGACCCAGTACTTC
NA,TRBJ2-3,once,TRBV6-5,CASSYFGRGDTQYF,TGTGCCAGCAGTTACTTCGGGAGAGGGGATACGCAGTATTTT
NA,TRBJ1-1,NA,TRBV10-3,CAIMRQVGATEAFF,TGTGCCATCATGCGCCAGGTTGGGGCCACTGAAGCTTTCTTT
TRBD2,TRBJ2-7,NA,TRBV19,CASSRKLAGLIYEQYF,TGTGCCAGTAGTCGCAAACTAGCGGGGCTTATCTACGAGCAGTACTTC
TRBD2,TRBJ2-7,NA,TRBV7-8,CASSSRRLASSDEQYF,TGTGCCAGCAGCTCCCGGAGACTAGCTTCATCGGACGAGCAGTACTTC